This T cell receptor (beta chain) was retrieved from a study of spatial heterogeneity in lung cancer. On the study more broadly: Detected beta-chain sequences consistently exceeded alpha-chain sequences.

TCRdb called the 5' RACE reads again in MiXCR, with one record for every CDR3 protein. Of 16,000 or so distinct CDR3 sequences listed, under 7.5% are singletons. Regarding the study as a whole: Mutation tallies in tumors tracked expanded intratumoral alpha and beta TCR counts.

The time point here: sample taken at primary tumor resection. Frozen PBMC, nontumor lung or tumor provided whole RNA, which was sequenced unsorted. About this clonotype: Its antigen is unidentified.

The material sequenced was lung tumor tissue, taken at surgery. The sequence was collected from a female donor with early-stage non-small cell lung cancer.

The CDR3 sequence: CSARGSGGNQETQYF. DNA of the CDR3: TGCAGTGCTAGGGGTAGCGGGGGTAACCAAGAGACCCAGTACTTC. V gene TRBV20-1 combines with J gene TRBJ2-5, with 9 nucleotides matching TRBD2. Germline V lookup: CDR1 DFQATT, CDR2 SNEGSKA (reference sequence). Losses at the gene ends were 3 bases for V and 0 bases for J; bases not matched to a gene: 5. The CDR3 spans 15 residues.